This T cell receptor (beta chain) was captured in a study of blood T cell repertoires in COVID-19. Study context: Samples came from the United States, Italy and Spain, spanning acute and convalescent COVID-19. The cDNA or gDNA used as material had been derived from T cells, B-cell-depleted T cells, or PBMCs.

Authors' data handling: Amplification from reference gene primers served as the basis for estimated nucleated cell counts. Measured with immunoSEQ multiplex PCR; TCRdb has only the in-frame clones, and not every one. The DNA was the basis for D and trimming; V, J and clone size are from that table. The table includes some 240,000 clones, 84% detected once. This CDR3 has 17 amino acids. Germline CDR1 MNHEY, CDR2 SMNVEV (reference sequence). The junction had 12 bases not matched to a gene; V was cut back by 6 bases and J by 0 bases. This rearrangement joins TRBV27 to TRBJ2-7, with 9 bases matching TRBD2. This TCR was sampled from a woman aged 40-49 years who had recovered from COVID-19. Sequencing was carried out using peripheral blood. In DNA, the CDR3 is TGTGCCAGCAGAATTAAGGCTAGCGGGGCACTCTCCTACGAGCAGTACTTC. Translation: CASRIKASGALSYEQYF.